Listed here are 14 T cell receptor beta chains from one sample, sequenced in a study of blood T cells in healthy people across ages. The second PCR ran about 6 to 11 cycles with a sample-barcoded 5' primer and J-beta primers. TCRdb re-called the 5' RACE reads with MiXCR, one entry per CDR3 protein. The repertoire holds 800,000 to 950,000 distinct CDR3 sequences, about 28% seen once, with 10% in the top ten. The same data also contributed to another study, on T cells of mothers and their children.

The sequencing sample was made of blood. The origin of the receptors is a middle-aged woman in good health.

This sequence joins TRBV12-3 or TRBV12-4 and TRBJ1-6, with TRBD1 matching 7 bases. The CDR3 has 13 residues. V lost 8 bases, J lost 6 bases, and 4 bases stayed unmatched. The chain's CDR3 is CASAGQLNSPLHF. CDR3 coding DNA: TGTGCCAGCGCGGGACAGCTTAATTCACCCCTCCACTTT.

This chain connects TRBV6-4 to TRBJ2-1; D remains unclear. The CDR3 covers 9 residues. Trimming left V 9 bases short and J 4 bases short, with 1 base between. The germline V gene encodes CDR1 MRHNA and CDR2 SNTAGT. CDR3: CASYNEQFF. CDR3 bases: TGTGCCAGTTACAATGAGCAGTTCTTC.

As concerns this clonotype: Given a much more abundant clone one base away, this may be a read error. This chain links TRBV5-1 with TRBJ2-5; D is possibly TRBD2 (5 bases). The end of the DNA aligns better with TRBJ2-7, so the J call may be wrong. This CDR3 is built from 15 residues. CDR1 and CDR2 (germline): SGHRS, YFSETQ. CDR3 DNA sequence: TGCGCCAGCAGCTCCTCCGGAGGTATCCCCTTCGAGCAGTACTTC. This encodes CASSSSGGIPFEQYF.

The rearrangement links TRBV28 to TRBJ1-5, with a possible D match to TRBD1 (6 bases). Trimming took off 7 bases at V and 0 bases at J, with 13 bases between the two ends. Germline loops: CDR1 MDHEN, CDR2 SYDVKM. There are 15 residues in the CDR3. In DNA form, the CDR3 reads TGTGCCAGCATCAACAGGGACCGTAGCAATCAGCCCCAGCATTTT. Translating gives CASINRDRSNQPQHF.

CDR3 in DNA: TGTGCCAGCAGCTTGGTACGGACGGGCGCCGACTATGGCTACACCTTC. Translated: CASSLVRTGADYGYTF. The J gene is TRBJ1-2, the V gene TRBV5-6; D not certain. CDR3 size: 16 residues. CDR1 SGHDT and CDR2 YYEEEE come from the germline V gene. V lost 0 bases and J lost 3, with 15 bases in between.

This clonotype was seen a few times. This chain links TRBV28 with TRBJ2-1; no clear D. Trimming pared 6 bases from V and 2 bases from J, leaving 14 bases between. The CDR3 runs 15 residues. Germline assignment: CDR1 MDHEN and CDR2 SYDVKM. The CDR3 sequence is CASRLGGSAYNEQFF. CDR3 nucleotide sequence: TGTGCCAGCAGACTGGGTGGCAGCGCCTACAATGAGCAGTTCTTC.

This chain uses TRBV28 with TRBJ1-5, with D unresolved. Germline CDR1 and CDR2: MDHEN and SYDVKM. The germline V and J ends were trimmed by 5 bases and 11 bases, with 13 bases remaining between them. The CDR3 spans 12 residues. The CDR3 sequence: CASSERLPAQHF. The CDR3 DNA reads TGTGCCAGCAGTGAGAGGCTTCCAGCCCAGCATTTT.

This clonotype was seen at least ten times. J is TRBJ2-5 and V is TRBV6-6; 12 nucleotides match TRBD2. CDR1 MNHNY and CDR2 SVGAGI come from the germline V gene (reference sequence). V shed 6 bases, J shed 3 bases, and the junction held 14 bases outside the gene matches. CDR3 size: 18 residues. The CDR3 loop reads CASSLLAGGLRVEETQYF. CDR3 nucleotide sequence: TGTGCCAGCAGCCTACTAGCGGGGGGCCTGCGAGTCGAAGAGACCCAGTACTTC.

The J gene is TRBJ1-5, the V gene TRBV12-3 or TRBV12-4; a weak D match, TRBD1 (5 bases). V lost 4 bases and J lost 0, with 13 bases in between. This CDR3 region has 16 residues. CDR3 sequence: CASSSGTPYSNQPQHF. The CDR3 region has the DNA TGTGCCAGCAGTTCCGGGACTCCGTATAGCAATCAGCCCCAGCATTTT.

J is TRBJ1-5 and V is TRBV12-3 or TRBV12-4; 7 nucleotides match TRBD1. The V segment lost 3 bases and the J segment 5 bases; nucleotides outside the gene matches: 4. This CDR3 spans 14 amino acids. This CDR3 is CASSFRDSDQPQHF. In DNA form, the CDR3 reads TGTGCCAGCAGTTTTAGGGACAGCGATCAGCCCCAGCATTTT.

This clonotype was recorded many times. The genes are TRBV20-1 and TRBJ2-6; no definite D call. V lost 6 bases and J lost 0, with 12 bases in between. This CDR3 contains 15 residues. Germline V gives CDR1 DFQATT, CDR2 SNEGSKA (reference sequence). CDR3 sequence: CSAMNMSSGANVLTF. Written as DNA, the CDR3 is TGCAGTGCCATGAACATGAGCTCTGGGGCCAACGTCCTGACTTTC.

This chain uses TRBV7-8 with TRBJ2-7; TRBD1 aligns across 8 bases. Germline V lookup: CDR1 SGHVS, CDR2 FQNEAQ. The CDR3 loop spans 15 amino acids. The ends lost 5 bases at V and 4 bases at J; junction bases unmatched: 10. The CDR3 spells CASSPRTGIRYEQYF. In DNA, the CDR3 is TGTGCCAGCAGCCCCCGGACAGGGATCCGGTACGAGCAGTACTTC.

This clonotype showed up just a few times. Written as DNA, the CDR3 is TGTGCCAGCAGCTTGATTAGGGAATTTGGGGAGACCCAGTACTTC. Amino acid sequence: CASSLIREFGETQYF. This chain joins TRBV5-4 and TRBJ2-5; D remains ambiguous. From germline, CDR1 is SGHNT and CDR2 YYREEE (reference sequence). Trimming took 1 base from V and 5 from J, leaving 15 bases between them. The CDR3 has 15 residues.

V and J are TRBV19 and TRBJ2-3, with 8 bases that match TRBD1. Germline CDR1 is LNHDA and CDR2 is SQIVND (reference sequence). V lost 4 bases to trimming and J lost 0 bases; unmatched junction nucleotides: 6. The CDR3 covers 16 residues. Here the CDR3 reads CASSNRGQESTDTQYF. The CDR3 nucleotides read TGTGCCAGTAGTAATCGGGGACAGGAGAGCACAGATACGCAGTATTTT.